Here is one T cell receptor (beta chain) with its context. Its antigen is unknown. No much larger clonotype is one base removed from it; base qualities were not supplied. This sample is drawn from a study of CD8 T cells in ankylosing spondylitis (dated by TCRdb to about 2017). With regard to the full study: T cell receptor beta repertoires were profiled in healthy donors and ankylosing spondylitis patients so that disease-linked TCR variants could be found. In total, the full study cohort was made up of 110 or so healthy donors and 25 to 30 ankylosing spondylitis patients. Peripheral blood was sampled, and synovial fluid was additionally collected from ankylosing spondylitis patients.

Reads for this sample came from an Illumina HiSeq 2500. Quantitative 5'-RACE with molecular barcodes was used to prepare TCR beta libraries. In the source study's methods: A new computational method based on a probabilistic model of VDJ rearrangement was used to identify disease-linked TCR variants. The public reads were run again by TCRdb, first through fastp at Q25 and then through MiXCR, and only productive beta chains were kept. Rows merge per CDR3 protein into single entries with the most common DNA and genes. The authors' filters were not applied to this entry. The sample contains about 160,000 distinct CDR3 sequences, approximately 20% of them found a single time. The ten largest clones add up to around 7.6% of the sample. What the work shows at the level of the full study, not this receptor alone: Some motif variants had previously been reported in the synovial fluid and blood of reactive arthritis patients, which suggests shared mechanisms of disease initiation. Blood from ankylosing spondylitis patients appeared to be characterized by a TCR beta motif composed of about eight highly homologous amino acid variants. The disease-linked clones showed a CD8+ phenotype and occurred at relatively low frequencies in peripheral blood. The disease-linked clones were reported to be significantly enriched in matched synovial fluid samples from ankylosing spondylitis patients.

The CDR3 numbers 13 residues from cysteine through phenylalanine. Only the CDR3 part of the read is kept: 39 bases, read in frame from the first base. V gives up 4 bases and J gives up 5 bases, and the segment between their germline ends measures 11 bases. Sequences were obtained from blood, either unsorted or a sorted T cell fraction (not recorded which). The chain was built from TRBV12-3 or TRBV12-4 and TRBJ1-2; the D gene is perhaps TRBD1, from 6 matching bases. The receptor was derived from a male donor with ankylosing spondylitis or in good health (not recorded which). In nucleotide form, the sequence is TGTGCCAGCAGTTCCCTAGGGGGGTATGGCTACACCTTC. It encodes CASSSLGGYGYTF.